This TCR beta chain came from a study of PD-1 blockade in classical Hodgkin lymphoma. Generated by immunoSEQ multiplex PCR, the TCRdb table keeps only in-frame clones and is missing some. The sample holds about 72,000 clones, under 95% seen once. A remark on this clone: Its antigen remains unknown.

Study-wide results and limits: Reported findings placed baseline TCR diversity lower in newly diagnosed patients (compared with healthy donors).

Every patient experienced relapse after autologous stem cell transplantation, and brentuximab vedotin exposure varied. Best responses were complete response, partial response or progressive disease. CDR1 is GTSNPN and CDR2 is SVGIG in the germline V gene (reference sequence). The V end was cut by 4 bases, the J end by 0 bases, with 7 bases between. The CDR3 sequence is 12 residues long. The material was peripheral blood mononuclear cells (PBMCs), obtained at baseline. The chain joins TRBV30 to TRBJ2-7; D assignment may be TRBD1 or TRBD2 (5 bases each). The TCR was taken from a human donor with classical Hodgkin lymphoma. The CDR3 here is CAWNGASYEQYF. For the CDR3, the DNA is TGTGCCTGGAACGGGGCCTCCTACGAGCAGTACTTC.